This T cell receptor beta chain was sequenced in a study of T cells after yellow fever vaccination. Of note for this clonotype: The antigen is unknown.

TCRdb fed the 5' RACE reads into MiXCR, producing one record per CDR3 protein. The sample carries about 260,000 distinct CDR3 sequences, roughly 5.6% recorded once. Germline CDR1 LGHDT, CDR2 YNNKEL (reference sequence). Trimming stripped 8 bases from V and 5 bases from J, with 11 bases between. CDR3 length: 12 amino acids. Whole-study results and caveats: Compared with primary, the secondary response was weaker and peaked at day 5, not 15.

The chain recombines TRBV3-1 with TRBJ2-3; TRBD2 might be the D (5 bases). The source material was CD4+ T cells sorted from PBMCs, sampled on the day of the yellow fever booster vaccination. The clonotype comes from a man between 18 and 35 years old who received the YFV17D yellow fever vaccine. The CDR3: CASAGNGDTQYF. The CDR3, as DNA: TGTGCCAGCGCCGGGAACGGAGATACGCAGTATTTT.